A single sample gave rise to the 2 T cell receptor beta chains below, sequenced in a study of T cell repertoires in cytomegalovirus infection. TCRdb passed the reads through MiXCR, listing each CDR3 protein once. The sample holds roughly 730,000 distinct CDR3 sequences; around a third are singletons and the top ten take 15% to 20%. Antigens for these TCRs are unknown. This material consisted of cultured PBMCs, taken from culture after CMV antigen stimulation. These receptor sequences come from a human donor in good health (CMV status not recorded). Some clones in this sample may be carry-over from other donors' samples.

This clonotype was observed a handful of times. The chain employs TRBV28 and TRBJ2-1; the match to TRBD1 covers 10 bases. The V segment lost 5 bases and the J segment 7 bases; nucleotides outside the gene matches: 11. The CDR3 sequence is 16 residues long. Germline CDR1 and CDR2: MDHEN and SYDVKM. The CDR3 sequence is CASSHQTGGSSNEQFF. Here the CDR3 DNA reads TGTGCCAGCAGTCACCAGACAGGGGGCTCGTCAAATGAGCAGTTCTTC.

This clonotype was detected a few times. The chain carries TRBV20-1 and TRBJ1-4; 7 bases align to TRBD1. The CDR3 runs to 13 residues. Germline assignment: CDR1 DFQATT and CDR2 SNEGSKA (reference sequence). The V and J ends lost 6 bases and 4 bases, in that order; junction bases with no gene match: 5. The CDR3 here is CSALGQYNEKLFF. The CDR3, as DNA: TGCAGTGCCCTGGGACAGTATAATGAAAAACTGTTTTTT.